The 21 T cell receptor beta chains presented below share a single source sample, sequenced in a study of blood T cell repertoires in COVID-19. Assay: immunoSEQ multiplex PCR; the TCRdb copy retains only in-frame clones and omits some. The sample carries 250,000 to 300,000 clones, 86% recorded once. The sequenced sample was peripheral blood. These receptors were collected from a woman aged 25 to 45 with COVID-19, enrolled during active disease.

The rearrangement uses TRBV4-1 and TRBJ2-7, with 10 bases matching TRBD2. V lost 6 bases and J lost 2; bases outside the gene matches: 7. The CDR3 sequence is 15 residues long. CDR1 and CDR2 from the germline V gene are MGHRA and YSYEKL. This CDR3 reads CASRRSTSGTYEQYF. In nucleotides, the CDR3 is TGCGCCAGCAGAAGGTCCACTAGCGGGACCTACGAGCAGTACTTC.

This rearrangement joins TRBV2 to TRBJ1-2, with D perhaps matching TRBD1 (6 bases). Germline loops: CDR1 SNHLY, CDR2 FYNNEI. This CDR3 has 12 amino acids. Deletions cut 9 bases from V and 8 bases from J, with 16 bases between. The DNA for the CDR3 is TGTGCCAGAACCGGGACACAGAAGGGCTACACCTTC. Amino acid sequence: CARTGTQKGYTF.

The V call is TRBV5-1, the J call TRBJ1-1; D uncertain. Trimming took off 0 bases at V and 3 bases at J, with 6 bases between the two ends. Germline V gene data show CDR1 as SGHRS and CDR2 as YFSETQ. This CDR3 comprises 13 residues. The CDR3 nucleotides read TGCGCCAGCAGCTTGGCGGAGTACACTGAAGCTTTCTTT. Translating gives CASSLAEYTEAFF.

The table lists this clone with a count of one. V and J are TRBV6-6 and TRBJ2-5; unclear D gene. CDR1 and CDR2 from the germline V gene are MNHNY and SVGAGI (reference sequence). V gave up 4 bases and J gave up 1 base, with 16 bases separating them. CDR3 size: 16 residues. The chain's CDR3 is CASSSSGSRFQETQYF. The CDR3 DNA is TGTGCCAGCAGTTCCTCTGGGTCGCGGTTCCAAGAGACCCAGTACTTC.

The chain links TRBV3-1 (or the pseudogene TRBV3-2) to TRBJ1-5, with D possibly matching TRBD1 (6 bases). V shed 2 bases and J shed 0 bases, with 14 bases lying between them. Germline-derived CDR1 and CDR2 are LGHDT and YNNKEL (reference sequence). The CDR3 covers 17 residues. The CDR3 loop is CASSQQGGANSNQPQHF. The CDR3 coding sequence is TGTGCCAGCAGCCAACAAGGGGGAGCTAATAGCAATCAGCCCCAGCATTTT.

This clone was picked up many times. The chain carries TRBV27 and TRBJ1-4, with D perhaps TRBD1 (6 bases). Germline V CDR1 and CDR2: MNHEY, SMNVEV (reference sequence). This CDR3 comprises 17 residues. V was pared by 10 bases and J by 8 bases, with 29 bases between. The CDR3 sequence: CATSQSPVGARREKLFF. Written as DNA, the CDR3 is TGTGCCACCTCGCAGAGCCCCGTGGGGGCGCGGCGGGAAAAACTGTTTTTT.

This rearrangement joins TRBV27 to TRBJ1-2; D not certain. Looked up from germline, CDR1 is MNHEY and CDR2 is SMNVEV (reference sequence). V lost 0 bases and J 2 bases, leaving 16 bases between the germline ends. The CDR3 has 17 amino acids. The DNA for the CDR3 is TGTGCCAGCAGTTTATCGTTTAGGAGGGTAGGGAACTATGGCTACACCTTC. Translation: CASSLSFRRVGNYGYTF.

J is TRBJ1-1 and V is TRBV10-2; TRBD1 is a possible D gene (5 bases). The germline V gene encodes CDR1 WSHSY and CDR2 SAAADI. V lost 2 bases to trimming and J lost 1 base, with 17 bases between them. There are 17 residues in the CDR3. The DNA for the CDR3 is TGCGCCAGCAGTGAGCTCAGGGTATGGCAGGCGAACACTGAAGCTTTCTTT. It specifies CASSELRVWQANTEAFF.

In this sample, this clone turned up once. This chain uses TRBV29-1 with TRBJ1-2; D is uncertain. Germline-derived CDR1 and CDR2 are SQVTM and ANQGSEA. CDR3 length: 12 amino acids. The germline V and J ends were trimmed by 3 bases and 4 bases, with 9 bases remaining between them. The CDR3 sequence: CSVERAGYGYTF. As DNA, the CDR3 is TGCAGCGTTGAGCGGGCAGGCTATGGCTACACCTTC.

This chain connects TRBV5-4 to TRBJ2-7, with 9 bases identical to TRBD1. Germline lookup yields CDR1 SGHNT and CDR2 YYREEE (reference sequence). The CDR3 is 14 residues long. V was pared by 4 bases and J by 4 bases, with 6 bases of the junction left unmatched. CDR3 nucleotide sequence: TGTGCCAGCAGCCCGGGACAGGGTCCGTACGAGCAGTACTTC. Its protein product is CASSPGQGPYEQYF.

The genes are TRBV5-1 and TRBJ1-1, with D hard to call. Germline values: CDR1 SGHRS, CDR2 YFSETQ. The V end lost 1 base, the J end lost 3 bases, and 10 bases lay between the germline ends. CDR3 size: 14 residues. The chain's CDR3 is CASSLTVQDTEAFF. CDR3 nucleotide sequence: TGCGCCAGCAGCTTGACAGTCCAGGACACTGAAGCTTTCTTT.

The chain combines TRBV4-2 with TRBJ1-2; TRBD1 aligns across 7 bases. With V trimmed by 0 bases and J by 6 bases, 7 bases remained unmatched. Looked up from germline, CDR1 is LGHNA and CDR2 is YNFKEQ. This CDR3 is 15 amino acids long. The DNA for the CDR3 is TGTGCCAGCAGCCAAGAAGTAGACAGGGTGAATGGCTACACCTTC. This sequence encodes CASSQEVDRVNGYTF.

In DNA, the CDR3 is TGTGCCAGCCCCGGACAGGCCGAGATCGGGGCCAACGTCCTGACTTTC. Translation gives CASPGQAEIGANVLTF. The V and J genes are TRBV2 and TRBJ2-6, with 7 nucleotides matching TRBD1. The CDR3 is 16 amino acids. V shed 8 bases, J shed 4 bases, and the junction held 11 bases outside the gene matches. The germline V gene encodes CDR1 SNHLY and CDR2 FYNNEI.

The chain recombines TRBV14 with TRBJ2-5; possibly TRBD1 for D (5 bases). The germline V and J ends were trimmed by 0 bases and 4 bases, with 9 bases remaining between them. Per the germline V gene, CDR1 is SGHDN and CDR2 is FVKESK. CDR3 length: 14 residues. The DNA for the CDR3 is TGTGCCAGCAGCCAAGACAGGGTTATAGAGACCCAGTACTTC. This encodes CASSQDRVIETQYF.

The V call is TRBV4-1, the J call TRBJ2-7; tentatively, D is TRBD2 (6 bases). Germline V gives CDR1 MGHRA, CDR2 YSYEKL. Trimming shortened V by 5 bases and J by 2 bases, and 13 bases separated the two germline ends. The length of the CDR3 is 14 residues. The CDR3 is CASSTSGTPYEQYF. The CDR3 DNA reads TGCGCCAGCAGCACCTCCGGGACTCCCTACGAGCAGTACTTC.

The chain carries TRBV27 and TRBJ1-1, with 7 bases that match TRBD1. Germline V gives CDR1 MNHEY, CDR2 SMNVEV (reference sequence). Germline trimming cut 3 bases from V and 3 bases from J; bases unmatched to any gene: 7. The CDR3 has 15 residues. The DNA for the CDR3 is TGTGCCAGCAGTTTGAGAGGACAGGCTTACACTGAAGCTTTCTTT. Residues: CASSLRGQAYTEAFF.

This rearrangement joins TRBV5-6 to TRBJ1-5, with 12 bases fitting TRBD1. This CDR3 is 16 amino acids long. The germline CDR1 and CDR2 sequences are SGHDT and YYEEEE. V was pared by 4 bases and J by 6 bases, with 8 bases of the junction left unmatched. CDR3 sequence (DNA): TGTGCCAGCAGCACGGCCGGGACAGGGGGCGGTCAGCCCCAGCATTTT. Its translation: CASSTAGTGGGQPQHF.

V is TRBV5-1 and J is TRBJ1-2; possibly TRBD1 for D (6 bases). Germline assignment: CDR1 SGHRS and CDR2 YFSETQ. The length of the CDR3 is 15 residues. V was shortened by 7 bases and J by 3 bases, with 19 bases between the two germline ends. The CDR3 loop reads CASAPSRGTDYGYTF. In DNA form, the CDR3 reads TGCGCCAGCGCCCCCTCCAGGGGAACAGACTATGGCTACACCTTC.

The V call is TRBV5-4, the J call TRBJ1-1; D call uncertain. V was cut by 0 bases and J by 8 bases, with 14 bases left in between. Germline V lookup: CDR1 SGHNT, CDR2 YYREEE (reference sequence). The CDR3 sequence is 14 residues long. CDR3 amino acids: CASSLGRGGKEAFF. DNA for the CDR3: TGTGCCAGCAGCTTGGGGCGGGGAGGGAAAGAAGCTTTCTTT. The full variable domain, in which reference TRBV5-4 and TRBJ1-1 provide the parts outside the CDR3, is ETGVTQSPTHLIKTRGQQVTLRCSSQSGHNTVSWYQQALGQGPQFIFQYYREEENGRGNFPPRFSGLQFPNYSSELNVNALELDDSALYLCASSLGRGGKEAFFGQGTRLTVV.

The genes are TRBV7-2 and TRBJ1-2, with 9 bases identical to TRBD1. CDR1 is SGHTA, CDR2 FQGNSA, per germline. The junction had 5 bases not matched to a gene; V was cut back by 4 bases and J by 5 bases. The CDR3 has 14 residues. CDR3 in amino acids: CASSSGQGWYGYTF. The CDR3 nucleotides are TGTGCCAGCAGCTCGGGACAGGGCTGGTATGGCTACACCTTC.

The V and J genes are TRBV4-1 and TRBJ1-5; no clear D gene. The germline V gene has CDR1 MGHRA and CDR2 YSYEKL. CDR3 length equals 15 residues. V was trimmed by 3 bases and J by 5 bases, leaving 14 bases between them. CDR3 DNA sequence: TGCGCCAGCAGCCAGGCCCGCGGTTCGGATCAGCCCCAGCATTTT. This encodes CASSQARGSDQPQHF.